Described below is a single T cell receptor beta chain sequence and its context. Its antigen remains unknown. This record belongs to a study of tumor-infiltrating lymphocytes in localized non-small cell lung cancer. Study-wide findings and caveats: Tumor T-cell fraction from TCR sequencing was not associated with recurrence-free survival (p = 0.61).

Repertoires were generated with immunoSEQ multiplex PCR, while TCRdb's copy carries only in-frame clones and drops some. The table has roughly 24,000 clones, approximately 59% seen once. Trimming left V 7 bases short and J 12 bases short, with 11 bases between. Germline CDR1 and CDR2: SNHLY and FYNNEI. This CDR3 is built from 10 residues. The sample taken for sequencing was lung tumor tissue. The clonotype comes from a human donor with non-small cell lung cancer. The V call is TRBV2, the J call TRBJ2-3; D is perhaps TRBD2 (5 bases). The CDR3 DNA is TGTGCCAGCAAACTAGAATCACAGTATTTT. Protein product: CASKLESQYF.